Below are 9 T cell receptor beta chains sequenced from a single sample in a study of breast tumors, draining lymph nodes, adjacent tissues. A single record per CDR3 protein comes from TCRdb applying MiXCR to the multiplex PCR reads. The sample has around 120,000 distinct CDR3 sequences; 15% to 20% are singletons. The lymph nodes were axillary draining lymph nodes from breast cancer patients. Sequencing was performed on axillary lymph node tissue. These receptors were collected from a female donor with breast cancer. Some clones in this sample may be carry-over from other donors' samples.

The table lists this clonotype with many counts. The chain is built from TRBV3-1 and TRBJ2-1; possibly TRBD1 or TRBD2 for D (5 bases each). Trimming took off 4 bases at V and 0 bases at J, with 16 bases between the two ends. Germline values: CDR1 LGHDT, CDR2 YNNKEL (reference sequence). This CDR3 is 17 amino acids long. This CDR3 is CASSLGVDWSSYNEQFF. CDR3 sequence (DNA): TGTGCCAGCAGCCTAGGGGTGGACTGGAGCTCCTACAATGAGCAGTTCTTC.

There are many counts of this clonotype. The rearrangement links TRBV27 to TRBJ2-1; 14 bases agree with TRBD2. CDR1 is MNHEY and CDR2 is SMNVEV in the germline V gene (reference sequence). V shed 6 bases, J shed 7 bases, and the junction held 8 bases outside the gene matches. CDR3 length: 16 amino acids. CDR3 bases: TGTGCCAGCAGGTCTCTTGGACTAGCGGGAGGAAATGAGCAGTTCTTC. The encoded protein is CASRSLGLAGGNEQFF.

A word on this clonotype: This may arise from a read error, as a much more abundant clone is one base away. The chain combines TRBV28 with TRBJ1-2; possibly TRBD1 for D (6 bases). This CDR3 comprises 13 residues. Germline V lookup: CDR1 MDHEN, CDR2 SYDVKM. This chain's CDR3 is CACSQSGDYGYTF. For the CDR3, the DNA is TGTGCCTGCAGTCAATCAGGGGACTATGGCTACACCTTC.

This clonotype has at least ten counts. The gene calls are TRBV6-2 or TRBV6-3 and TRBJ1-5, with 8 bases matching TRBD1. V was clipped by 6 bases and J by 5 bases; unmatched bases: 12. The CDR3 runs 16 residues. Germline-derived CDR1 and CDR2 are MNHEY and SVGEGT. The CDR3 coding sequence is TGTGCCAGCAGCCCAAGCGACAGGGGACGGGATCAGCCCCAGCATTTT. Translated, it gives CASSPSDRGRDQPQHF.

Points on this clonotype: This may stem from a read error, because a much larger clone lies one nucleotide away. Given the absence of the conserved phenylalanine or tryptophan at the CDR3 end, a read error is likely. The genes are TRBV29-1 and TRBJ2-7, with 7 bases identical to TRBD2. The CDR3 contains 12 residues. The V gene's germline CDR1 is SQVTM and CDR2 ANQGSEA. After removal of 1 base from V and 3 bases from J, the junction contained 0 bases not matched to a gene. Here the CDR3 reads CSVEGEGYEQYL. The CDR3 DNA reads as TGCAGCGTTGAAGGGGAGGGCTACGAGCAGTACCTC.

This clonotype was observed at least ten times. This rearrangement joins TRBV24-1 to TRBJ2-1; D gene unclear. This CDR3 has 13 amino acids. Germline V gives CDR1 KGHDR, CDR2 SFDVKD. Deletions cut 3 bases from V and 10 bases from J, with 12 bases between. CDR3 sequence reads: CATSDPPGPEQFF. In DNA, the CDR3 is TGTGCCACCAGTGATCCACCGGGCCCAGAGCAGTTCTTC.

Comment on this clonotype: Given a much more abundant clone one base away, this may be a read error. The gene calls are TRBV6-1 and TRBJ2-1; 7 bases align to TRBD2. Per the germline V gene, CDR1 is MNHNS and CDR2 is SASEGT. There are 15 residues in the CDR3. The V gene end was trimmed by 6 bases and the J gene end by 7 bases; junction bases not matched to a gene: 12. CDR3 coding DNA: TGTGCCAGCAGACTGGGACTAACCGAGTGGAATGAGCAGTTCTTC. This gives the protein CASRLGLTEWNEQFF.

This clonotype was recorded many times. The CDR3 sequence: CASSLQGADEQYF. Written as DNA, the CDR3 is TGTGCCAGCAGCTTGCAGGGCGCGGACGAGCAGTACTTC. The V gene is TRBV7-9, the J gene TRBJ2-7, with D possibly being TRBD1 (5 bases). The CDR3 extends over 13 amino acids. The V gene's germline CDR1 is SEHNR and CDR2 FQNEAQ (reference sequence). Trimming left V 3 bases short and J 5 bases short, with 11 bases between. Variable domain in full (rest from reference TRBV7-9 and TRBJ2-7): DTGVSQNPRHKITKRGQNVTFRCDPISEHNRLYWYRQTLGQGPEFLTYFQNEAQLEKSRLLSDRFSAERPKGSFSTLEIQRTEQGDSAMYLCASSLQGADEQYFGPGTRLTVT.

A remark on this clonotype: Possible read error: a much larger clone is one base away. The chain carries TRBV27 and TRBJ2-7; D assignment may be TRBD1 or TRBD2 (5 bases each). Germline assignment: CDR1 MNHEY and CDR2 SMNVEV (reference sequence). V was clipped by 6 bases and J by 7 bases, with 19 bases between them. This CDR3 has 14 amino acids. The CDR3, as DNA: TGTGCCAGCAGGGGAATGAGGGGCCTCTTTGAGCAGTACTTC. It is translated as CASRGMRGLFEQYF.